This T cell receptor beta chain was sequenced for a study of T-cell reconstitution after alpha-beta-depleted transplantation in children. The CDR3 is 12 amino acids. V lost 2 bases and J 7 bases, leaving 6 bases between the germline ends. Germline V gene lookup returns CDR1 MNHEY and CDR2 SVGAGI. Regarding this clonotype: What it binds is unknown. A much larger clone sits a single nucleotide away, making a read error possible. Without the conserved terminal phenylalanine or tryptophan, this CDR3 likely stems from a read error.

Study results and caveats: A year post-transplant, T-cell counts and diversity derived mostly from newly produced T cells.

The TCRbeta library incorporated unique molecular identifiers. TCRdb analysed the PCR reads with MiXCR anew, one entry per CDR3 protein. The repertoire includes about 260,000 distinct CDR3 sequences, around 7.8% of them detected once, and 6.3% sits in the top ten. This chain uses TRBV6-5 with TRBJ2-1, with D maybe TRBD2 (5 bases). The source is a male patient younger than 18 who had a stem cell transplant for acute lymphoblastic leukemia, so the T cells may come from the graft donor. Specimen: PBMCs, mostly from graft donor cells, collected 180 days after TCRalphabeta/CD19-depleted stem cell transplant. Here the CDR3 reads CASSYGGNEQFC. CDR3 bases: TGTGCCAGCAGTTACGGAGGTAATGAGCAGTTCTGC.